These T cell receptor beta chains were read from a single sample in a study of CD8 T cells in ankylosing spondylitis. TCRdb independently ran MiXCR on the 5' RACE reads; one entry per CDR3 protein. Of 200,000 to 250,000 distinct CDR3 sequences in the sample, around 18% were seen once. The source material was blood, either unsorted or a sorted T cell fraction (not recorded which). The receptors were gathered from a male donor with ankylosing spondylitis. CDR3s include the opening cysteine and the closing phenylalanine or tryptophan. The order of the fields is clone size, D gene, V gene, J gene, CDR3 protein. A D gene is named only where the DNA matches it firmly. Expanded clones get a size class; other rows say once, few or many, or leave the size out.

clone size: many; D gene: TRBD1; V gene: TRBV11-2; J gene: TRBJ1-3; CDR3 protein: CASSMGQGVGNTIYF
clone size: few; D gene: TRBD1; V gene: TRBV20-1; J gene: TRBJ2-3; CDR3 protein: CSARDTLSDREEPTDTQYF
clone size: .; D gene: TRBD2; V gene: TRBV20-1; J gene: TRBJ2-1; CDR3 protein: CSARDVGLAGGRYNEQFF
clone size: .; D gene: .; V gene: TRBV4-2; J gene: TRBJ2-7; CDR3 protein: CASSPLGTSSYEQYF
clone size: once; D gene: .; V gene: TRBV28; J gene: TRBJ2-4; CDR3 protein: CASDGEPARAPRSIQYF
clone size: few; D gene: TRBD2; V gene: TRBV5-5; J gene: TRBJ2-1; CDR3 protein: CASSPGAASGRLSEQFF
clone size: .; D gene: .; V gene: TRBV6-2/TRBV6-3; J gene: TRBJ1-5; CDR3 protein: CASSLPGLNQPQHF
clone size: .; D gene: TRBD1; V gene: TRBV27; J gene: TRBJ1-6; CDR3 protein: CASSLGTAYSPLHF
clone size: .; D gene: .; V gene: TRBV20-1; J gene: TRBJ2-5; CDR3 protein: CSAWDYQETQYF
clone size: few; D gene: TRBD1; V gene: TRBV29-1; J gene: TRBJ2-7; CDR3 protein: CPNLDRGYEQYF
clone size: .; D gene: TRBD1; V gene: TRBV7-9; J gene: TRBJ1-4; CDR3 protein: CASSLALTGSNEKLFF
clone size: .; D gene: .; V gene: TRBV20-1; J gene: TRBJ2-7; CDR3 protein: CSARVRGAPYEQYF
clone size: few; D gene: .; V gene: TRBV6-5; J gene: TRBJ1-4; CDR3 protein: CASSYAGGTNEKLFF
clone size: few; D gene: .; V gene: TRBV6-5; J gene: TRBJ1-3; CDR3 protein: CASSYGPLSSGNTIYF
clone size: .; D gene: .; V gene: TRBV20-1; J gene: TRBJ1-4; CDR3 protein: CSASVGLSEKLFF
clone size: .; D gene: TRBD1; V gene: TRBV5-1; J gene: TRBJ2-7; CDR3 protein: CASSFGQDEYF
clone size: .; D gene: TRBD1; V gene: TRBV10-3; J gene: TRBJ1-3; CDR3 protein: CAIPRSRDRGFWTRNTIYF
clone size: few; D gene: .; V gene: TRBV4-1; J gene: TRBJ2-5; CDR3 protein: CASSRRTPLGVETQYF
clone size: few; D gene: .; V gene: TRBV2; J gene: TRBJ2-6; CDR3 protein: CASSEAGGSGANVLTF
clone size: .; D gene: .; V gene: TRBV11-2; J gene: TRBJ1-1; CDR3 protein: CASSLAGPGWTEAFF
clone size: .; D gene: .; V gene: TRBV5-1; J gene: TRBJ2-2; CDR3 protein: CASSTIFSIDTGELFF
clone size: .; D gene: .; V gene: TRBV7-9; J gene: TRBJ1-1; CDR3 protein: CASSQGKGNTEAFF
clone size: few; D gene: .; V gene: TRBV12-3/TRBV12-4; J gene: TRBJ2-2; CDR3 protein: CASSFLNGANTGELFF
clone size: .; D gene: .; V gene: TRBV6-1; J gene: TRBJ1-1; CDR3 protein: CASSETDTNTEAFF
clone size: few; D gene: TRBD1; V gene: TRBV12-3/TRBV12-4; J gene: TRBJ1-5; CDR3 protein: CASSEDRVLNQPQHF
clone size: .; D gene: .; V gene: TRBV28; J gene: TRBJ2-1; CDR3 protein: CASSLRSILEQFF
clone size: few; D gene: TRBD2; V gene: TRBV7-9; J gene: TRBJ2-7; CDR3 protein: CASSPQTSGGYYEQYF
clone size: .; D gene: .; V gene: TRBV19; J gene: TRBJ2-3; CDR3 protein: CASSGVQDPDTQYF
clone size: .; D gene: .; V gene: TRBV19; J gene: TRBJ1-4; CDR3 protein: CASNTGLGKLFF
clone size: .; D gene: TRBD2; V gene: TRBV11-1; J gene: TRBJ2-3; CDR3 protein: CASSVGGEKRDSTDTQYF
clone size: .; D gene: .; V gene: TRBV19; J gene: TRBJ2-5; CDR3 protein: CASSDSEASLETQYF
clone size: few; D gene: .; V gene: TRBV29-1; J gene: TRBJ1-1; CDR3 protein: CSVDTGTEAFF
clone size: .; D gene: .; V gene: TRBV12-3/TRBV12-4; J gene: TRBJ1-1; CDR3 protein: CASSFRTANTEAFF
clone size: .; D gene: .; V gene: TRBV30; J gene: TRBJ1-1; CDR3 protein: CAGYRDRRLNTEAFF
clone size: many; D gene: .; V gene: TRBV27; J gene: TRBJ1-1; CDR3 protein: CASSPTGGGTEAFF
clone size: .; D gene: .; V gene: TRBV20-1; J gene: TRBJ1-6; CDR3 protein: CSAQAQGTGSSPLHF
clone size: few; D gene: .; V gene: TRBV13; J gene: TRBJ2-5; CDR3 protein: CASSLPGDSLETQYF
clone size: .; D gene: TRBD1; V gene: TRBV28; J gene: TRBJ2-3; CDR3 protein: CASSQGQDPDTQYF
clone size: few; D gene: .; V gene: TRBV15; J gene: TRBJ2-7; CDR3 protein: CATSRVLSSRYEQYF
clone size: .; D gene: .; V gene: TRBV10-3; J gene: TRBJ2-7; CDR3 protein: CAISDPRAGRGGYEQYF
clone size: few; D gene: TRBD2; V gene: TRBV29-1; J gene: TRBJ2-1; CDR3 protein: CSVGLAGGISYNEQFF